This record covers a single T cell receptor beta chain. Its cognate antigen has yet to be identified. The sample holds no much larger clone one base away, and base qualities are not on file. Other DNA sequences within the sample encode an identical CDR3. Germline trimming amounts to 3 bases on V and 3 bases on J, with 0 as the count of junction bases outside the gene matches. The CDR3 runs 13 residues from the cysteine to the phenylalanine. Only the CDR3 region is kept as DNA, spanning 39 bases read in frame from base 1. In the germline V gene, CDR1 corresponds to MGHRA and CDR2 to YSYEKL. The library came from the immunoSEQ multiplex PCR assay. RNA was extracted from all samples and reverse transcribed into cDNA, which served as template for TCR sequencing. First-strand cDNA was synthesized using SuperScript III with a 2:1 mix of oligo-dT and random hexamers. A synthetic immune receptor repertoire was used to measure amplification bias, and any remaining bias was corrected computationally. Per the source publication's procedure: Raw reads were preprocessed to remove errors, and CDR3 was defined according to IMGT conventions as the region from the conserved cysteine to phenylalanine. Clonality was computed as 1 minus the Shannon entropy, with the entropy normalized by log2 of the number of productive unique TCRs. Whether each scalp clone was CD4 or CD8 was inferred by checking scalp TCRbeta sequences against the CD4 and CD8 repertoires from sorted blood. TCRdb's version of the immuneACCESS table is confined to in-frame rearrangements and falls short of the full clone set. An unresolved V gene accounts for under half of the shortfall where checked; the remainder is of unknown origin. The DNA was the basis for D and trimming; V, J and clone size are from that table. The sample table records approximately 280,000 clones; 58% of these occur just once. The top ten clones comprise under 2% of the sample.

The sample belongs to a study of CD8+ T cells in alopecia areata (dated by TCRdb to between 2018 and 2020). With regard to the full study: Treated patients were enrolled in an open-label pilot trial of oral tofacitinib at 5 to 10 mg twice daily for moderate-to-severe alopecia areata. In humans, TCRbeta sequencing was performed on scalp tissue and on sorted CD4+ and CD8+ peripheral blood T cells from healthy controls and from patients with patchy or totalis/universalis alopecia areata. Amplification of TCRbeta CDR3 regions was done by immunoSEQ multiplex PCR using 35 Vbeta forward primers and 13 Jbeta reverse primers. To study T cell clonal expansion in alopecia areata, the researchers applied high-throughput TCRbeta sequencing to both the C3H/HeJ mouse model and human patients. Tofacitinib was administered for 6 to 18 months, and 6 months of follow-up off drug were then conducted to assess delayed response and recurrence. RNA came from the PAXgene miRNA kit for fixed scalp, the miRNeasy kit for PBMCs, and the RNeasy kit for mouse skin. Biopsies were taken from tofacitinib-treated patients at baseline and again at 4 and 24 weeks into treatment, and several of those patients also had a later scalp biopsy. Clonality in the scalp was compared among normal scalp (n=4), patchy alopecia areata scalp (n=8), and alopecia totalis/universalis scalp (n=8). In treated patients, disease severity was measured using the SALT score, which gives the percentage of scalp surface area affected. The paper as a whole reports these results and caveats: Shared TCR sequences between patients were less evident than in mice, which may be partly attributable to HLA diversity in the patient population. Unlike mouse skin, where gammadelta T cells dominate, normal human skin contains resident alphabeta T cells that get sequenced too, which complicates analysis of the scalp TCR repertoire. Tofacitinib significantly lowered scalp clonality and the number of expanded CD8+ clones among the top 100 scalp clones. Lesional scalp, especially in alopecia totalis/universalis, showed higher clonality and more expanded CD8+ clones than normal scalp, suggesting antigenic drive. Many expanded lesional clones were found to persist in scalp and blood during tofacitinib treatment, and relapse after treatment cessation may be partly explained by this persistence. Because the treated cohort was small and had only one nonresponder, larger studies are needed to examine links between baseline CD8+ expansion and response.

What this sample's time point label stands for: about 25 weeks on oral tofacitinib. The treatment or condition label corresponds to: oral pan-JAK inhibitor, 5-10 mg twice daily. From alopecia areata patients, peripheral blood was collected along with lesional scalp punch biopsies. PBMCs were isolated by density centrifugation and stained for CD3, CD4 and CD8, after which CD4+ and CD8+ T cells were sorted on a FACSAria. The sequence links TRBV4-1 to TRBJ1-1; TRBD1 lines up with 8 middle nucleotides. The material was CD4+ T cells sorted from blood, obtained at week 24, from a patient treated with tofacitinib. The source is a human donor with alopecia areata. The CDR3 reads CASSQDRDTEAFF. The bases read TGCGCCAGCAGCCAGGACAGGGACACTGAAGCTTTCTTT.